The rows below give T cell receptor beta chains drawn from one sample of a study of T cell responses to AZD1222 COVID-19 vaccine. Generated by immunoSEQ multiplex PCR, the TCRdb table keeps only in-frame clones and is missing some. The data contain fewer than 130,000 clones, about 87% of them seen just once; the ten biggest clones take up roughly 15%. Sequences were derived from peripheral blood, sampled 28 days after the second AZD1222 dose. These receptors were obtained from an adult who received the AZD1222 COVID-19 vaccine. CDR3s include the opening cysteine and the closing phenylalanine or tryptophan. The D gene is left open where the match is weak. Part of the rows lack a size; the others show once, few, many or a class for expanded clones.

CDR3 DNA: TGTGCCAGCAGTTTGGTCAGGGGGTATGGCTACACCTTC
CDR3 protein: CASSLVRGYGYTF
V gene: TRBV12-3/TRBV12-4
J gene: TRBJ1-2
D gene: TRBD1
clone size: .

CDR3 DNA: TGTGCCAGCAGCTACCCGAAAAGCGGGGGACCCTACAATGAGCAGTTCTTC
CDR3 protein: CASSYPKSGGPYNEQFF
V gene: TRBV7-9
J gene: TRBJ2-1
D gene: TRBD2
clone size: .

CDR3 DNA: TGTGCCAGCAGCCAAGGGTCGCAGGCCAACGTCCTGACTTTC
CDR3 protein: CASSQGSQANVLTF
V gene: TRBV3-1/TRBV3-2
J gene: TRBJ2-6
D gene: .
clone size: .

CDR3 DNA: TGTGCCAGCAGTCGGGACAGGCTAGGAGGCTACACCTTC
CDR3 protein: CASSRDRLGGYTF
V gene: TRBV6-5
J gene: TRBJ1-2
D gene: TRBD1
clone size: once

CDR3 DNA: TGTGCCAGTAGTATAGGACAGGGATTTGAGCCCCAGCATTTT
CDR3 protein: CASSIGQGFEPQHF
V gene: TRBV19
J gene: TRBJ1-5
D gene: TRBD1
clone size: .

CDR3 DNA: TGTGCCAGCAGTAGTACGACAGGGGGCACTGAAGCTTTCTTT
CDR3 protein: CASSSTTGGTEAFF
V gene: TRBV28
J gene: TRBJ1-1
D gene: TRBD1
clone size: .

CDR3 DNA: TGTGCCAGCAGCTCCCTTGACGGGAGGGGAACCTACAATGAGCAGTTCTTC
CDR3 protein: CASSSLDGRGTYNEQFF
V gene: TRBV7-9
J gene: TRBJ2-1
D gene: TRBD2
clone size: .

CDR3 DNA: TGCGCCAGCAGCTTGTTTCCCATTGGACTAGCCCCAGGGCAATCCGGGGAGCTGTTTTTT
CDR3 protein: CASSLFPIGLAPGQSGELFF
V gene: TRBV5-1
J gene: TRBJ2-2
D gene: TRBD2
clone size: .

CDR3 DNA: TGTGCCAGCAGTGCGGGGACAGGGTCCAGCTCCTACGAGCAGTACTTC
CDR3 protein: CASSAGTGSSSYEQYF
V gene: TRBV27
J gene: TRBJ2-7
D gene: TRBD1
clone size: .

CDR3 DNA: TGCAGCGTCCAAGGGACGGTGAACACTGAAGCTTTCTTT
CDR3 protein: CSVQGTVNTEAFF
V gene: TRBV29-1
J gene: TRBJ1-1
D gene: .
clone size: .

CDR3 DNA: TGTGCCAGCAGCTTACAGGGACAGGAAATTTCCTACGAGCAGTACTTC
CDR3 protein: CASSLQGQEISYEQYF
V gene: TRBV7-9
J gene: TRBJ2-7
D gene: TRBD1
clone size: .

CDR3 DNA: TGTGCCAGCCTAGTGGTGGAGGGAGGCACTGAAGCTTTCTTT
CDR3 protein: CASLVVEGGTEAFF
V gene: TRBV6-5
J gene: TRBJ1-1
D gene: .
clone size: .

CDR3 DNA: TGTGCCAGCAGTTCCTTGGGGCGGGGCAACTATGGCTACACCTTC
CDR3 protein: CASSSLGRGNYGYTF
V gene: TRBV27
J gene: TRBJ1-2
D gene: .
clone size: .

CDR3 DNA: TGTGCCAGCAGCTTGTGGTACGGGGGGACTAGCACCGATACGCAGTATTTT
CDR3 protein: CASSLWYGGTSTDTQYF
V gene: TRBV5-5
J gene: TRBJ2-3
D gene: TRBD2
clone size: .

CDR3 DNA: TGTGCCAGCAGCCCAATCCTCTTACAGGGGTGGGAAAAACTGTTTTTT
CDR3 protein: CASSPILLQGWEKLFF
V gene: TRBV7-9
J gene: TRBJ1-4
D gene: TRBD1
clone size: .

CDR3 DNA: TGTGCCAGCAGTTTCTACAATCAGCCCCAGCATTTT
CDR3 protein: CASSFYNQPQHF
V gene: TRBV11-2
J gene: TRBJ1-5
D gene: .
clone size: .

CDR3 DNA: TGTGCCAGCACTCCTAATAGCGGGAAGTACAATGAGCAGTTCTTC
CDR3 protein: CASTPNSGKYNEQFF
V gene: TRBV6-4
J gene: TRBJ2-1
D gene: TRBD2
clone size: .

CDR3 DNA: TGCACCCTGTGGGAGGGGGGCTATGGCTACACCTTC
CDR3 protein: CTLWEGGYGYTF
V gene: TRBV29-1
J gene: TRBJ1-2
D gene: .
clone size: few

CDR3 DNA: TGTGCCAGCAGCGCCGGTAGGGGTGGCAAACTGTTTTTT
CDR3 protein: CASSAGRGGKLFF
V gene: TRBV7-9
J gene: TRBJ1-4
D gene: .
clone size: once

CDR3 DNA: TGTGCCAGCAGCGCTACTACGGATAATGAGCAGTTCTTC
CDR3 protein: CASSATTDNEQFF
V gene: TRBV7-9
J gene: TRBJ2-1
D gene: .
clone size: .

CDR3 DNA: TGTGCCAGCAGCCCTCCCTGGGGGGGAGTGGGTCAGCCCCAGCATTTT
CDR3 protein: CASSPPWGGVGQPQHF
V gene: TRBV7-2
J gene: TRBJ1-5
D gene: .
clone size: medium-sized